A single T cell receptor (beta chain) is shown here with its context. Its cognate antigen is unknown. Clones were sequenced by immunoSEQ multiplex PCR, and TCRdb holds only the in-frame ones, with some missing. The sample yields a few million clones, about 93% seen once. CD45RO-negative cells were positively selected for CCR7, leaving out terminally differentiated effector memory CD45RA+ cells. The sample originates from a study of shared clonotypes between healthy human individuals. Study outcomes and limitations: Naive subsets tended to show greater estimated richness than memory subsets.

The CDR3 spans 13 residues. Per the germline V gene, CDR1 is MDHEN and CDR2 is SYDVKM. The V and J ends lost 5 bases and 3 bases respectively, with 11 bases between them. The sample taken for sequencing was naive CD8+ T cells from PBMCs. The clonotype comes from a man younger than 35 in good health. Some clones in this sample may be carry-over from other donors' samples. The V call is TRBV28, the J call TRBJ2-7; possibly TRBD2 for D (5 bases). CDR3 in DNA: TGTGCCAGCAGTGACACCGGGAACTACGAGCAGTACTTC. It codes for CASSDTGNYEQYF.